This is a list of T cell receptor beta chains from one sample in a study of identical twins. TCRdb ran MiXCR on the 5' RACE reads and lists one entry per CDR3 protein. This sample has around 470,000 distinct CDR3 sequences, with around 14% found just once. The data also belong to a second study, concerning yellow fever vaccine responses in identical twins.

The sequencing input was CD4+ T cells sorted from blood. The receptors originated from a woman younger than 35 in good health. CDR3s include the opening cysteine and the closing phenylalanine or tryptophan.

>TRBJ1-2|TRBV7-2
CASSLRTDSYGYTF
>TRBJ2-3|TRBV15
CATSSDRFIGTGSGGSADTQYF
>TRBJ2-7|TRBV12-3/TRBV12-4
CASSLAQMYEQYF
>TRBJ2-7|TRBV12-3/TRBV12-4
CASSLRITEQYF
>TRBJ2-3|TRBV14
CASSQLLAGATDTQYF
>TRBJ2-1|TRBV3-1
CASSALPTGGLYNEQFF
>TRBJ2-7|TRBV6-5
CASSYSTSYEQYF
>TRBJ2-4|TRBV25-1
CASSDEGRDIQYF
>TRBJ1-2|TRBV27
CASSLTLGAGYTF
>TRBJ2-3|TRBV3-1
CASRLLAGAEDTQYF
>TRBJ2-3|TRBV4-2
CASSQEGLLGDTQYF
>TRBJ2-7|TRBV5-1
CASSLVSGGTYEQYF
>TRBJ2-1|TRBV19
CASSIPNRNNEQFF
>TRBJ1-3|TRBV12-3/TRBV12-4
CASSWDGGAGNTIYF
>TRBJ2-1|TRBV20-1
CSAPGFWEQFF
>TRBJ2-2|TRBV4-3
CASSQGQGVYTGELFF
>TRBJ2-2|TRBV20-1
CSARDRVRGTGELFF
>TRBJ2-3|TRBV11-3
CASSPRTSGYTDTQYF
>TRBJ2-3|TRBV5-6
CASSLLEWGGTDTQYF
>TRBJ2-5|TRBV4-3
CASSQVRGQKETQYF
>TRBJ2-3|TRBV14
CASSRPGPKGTDTQYF
>TRBJ2-1|TRBV3-1
CASSQVGGDNEQFF
>TRBJ1-5|TRBV28
CASSPPTLGNQPQHF
>TRBJ2-3|TRBV7-9
CASSLTPGGPTDTQYF
>TRBJ2-2|TRBV29-1
CSVGASGGSYTGELFF
>TRBJ2-3|TRBV5-1
CASSLWGGTDTQYF
>TRBJ2-1|TRBV14
CASRMGGAPYNEQFF
>TRBJ2-1|TRBV10-2
CASRGPGLADTSYNEQFF
>TRBJ1-4|TRBV28
CASSGGTGSTFF
>TRBJ2-1|TRBV7-9
CASSLEGGWSNEQFF
>TRBJ2-2|TRBV11-3
CASSTRAAAPATGELFF
>TRBJ2-1|TRBV12-3/TRBV12-4
CASSSLDRGTGFF
>TRBJ2-3|TRBV11-1
CASTRSGESTDTQYF
>TRBJ2-1|TRBV21-1
CASSPPKIQGLLYNEQFF
>TRBJ1-2|TRBV5-1
CASSLGRETRGYTF
>TRBJ2-1|TRBV29-1
CSGRQDRRQFF
>TRBJ2-2|TRBV6-1
CASSRAGSYTGELFF
>TRBJ2-1|TRBV6-4
CASSDSGGAYNEQFF
>TRBJ2-2|TRBV20-1
CSAPSSGNTGELFF
>TRBJ2-3|TRBV29-1
CSVGTGAANTQYF
>TRBJ2-7|TRBV12-3/TRBV12-4
CASSSPDKYEQYF
>TRBJ2-3|TRBV12-3/TRBV12-4
CASSLRAGITDTQYF
>TRBJ2-7|TRBV7-8
CASSFAGQAYEQYF
>TRBJ2-5|TRBV29-1
CSVVPAGGSQETQYF
>TRBJ1-1|TRBV29-1
CSVEPGAFF
>TRBJ1-5|TRBV6-4
CASRRDAQGMGQPQHF
>TRBJ2-5|TRBV4-3
CASSQDGLAGETQYF
>TRBJ2-7|TRBV6-2/TRBV6-3
CASTLTGTGAYEQYF
>TRBJ2-1|TRBV18
CASSPGDPKGNEQFF
>TRBJ1-5|TRBV2
CASSDGTGYQPQHF
>TRBJ1-5|TRBV12-3/TRBV12-4
CASSHRGGKSNQPQHF
>TRBJ1-6|TRBV27
CASSLALEGSPLHF
>TRBJ2-2|TRBV12-3/TRBV12-4
CASSLGGRVPNTGELFF
>TRBJ2-1|TRBV6-2/TRBV6-3
CASSYRAEDPRQFF
>TRBJ2-1|TRBV18
CASSPETVYNEQFF
>TRBJ2-3|TRBV5-4
CASRRLRLAGAEDTQYF
>TRBJ1-1|TRBV15
CATSRGIGTEAFF